This TCR beta chain was found in a study of shared clonotypes between healthy human individuals. Terminally differentiated effector memory CD45RA+ cells were left out of the naive CD8 fraction, which was CD45RO-negative and positively selected for CCR7. Those who donated were healthy HIV-negative adults, with no recent acute infections or vaccinations reported. Notes on this clone: Its target is not known.

On sorted subsets, replicate PCRs used about 180 ng DNA, or 30,000 or so T cell genomes. TCRdb keeps only in-frame clones here, not all; method: immunoSEQ multiplex PCR. The table lists around 600,000 clones, 85% to 95% of them singletons. The study's findings and limits: Relative to clonotypes present in all four donors, those not shared had lower generation probabilities.

Sequencing input: naive CD8+ T cells sorted from blood. This TCR derives from a woman younger than 45 in good health.

This CDR3 reads CASSYLPAGLIVEQYF. The DNA for the CDR3 is TGTGCCAGCAGTTACTTGCCGGCAGGGCTAATAGTCGAGCAGTACTTC. The chain carries TRBV6-5 and TRBJ2-7; possible D gene TRBD1, 5 bases. Trimming removed 1 base from V and 6 bases from J, with 19 bases in between. The germline gives CDR1 MNHEY, CDR2 SVGAGI. The CDR3 loop spans 16 amino acids.